This T cell receptor beta chain originates from a study of cytomegalovirus exposure and HLA in healthy donors. The study's findings and limits: A list of 164 TCR beta chains associated with cytomegalovirus was given. Productive rates of about 90% or about 30% were seen for most TCR beta V segments in an earlier analysis.

Primers for the PCR totalled 60 Vbeta and 13 Jbeta. Some clones are missing from TCRdb's copy, which holds only in-frame ones; the method was immunoSEQ multiplex PCR. The sample yields under 200,000 clones, approximately 77% seen once. Germline CDR1 and CDR2: SGHTA and FQGNSA. After removal of 0 bases from V and 5 bases from J, the junction contained 6 bases not matched to a gene. The CDR3 sequence is 16 residues long. A note on this clone: Its cognate antigen is unknown.

The sequencing input was PBMCs. J is TRBJ2-1 and V is TRBV7-2; 8 bases match TRBD2. The clonotype was recovered from a female donor in good health and CMV-seronegative. The CDR3 coding sequence is TGTGCCAGCAGCTTAGCGCTAGGACTAGCTAACAATGAGCAGTTCTTC. Protein sequence: CASSLALGLANNEQFF.